The clone carrying this T cell receptor (beta chain) was picked up many times. Its antigen is not known. These data come from a study of T cell repertoires in cytomegalovirus infection. At the level of the study: Public TCR beta signatures marked donors with CMV infection and the matching HLA.

V shed 6 bases and J 5 bases; nucleotides not matched to a gene: 3. The CDR3 length is 14 residues. Germline CDR1 reads MDHEN; CDR2 reads SYDVKM. Study observations and caveats: Carriage of CMV together with the relevant HLA was identifiable through cumulative public TCR beta family frequency. Dominating the ex vivo response were HLA-C-restricted CMV-specific TCR beta clonotypes.

From the reads, TCRdb called clonotypes with MiXCR, one entry per CDR3 protein. The sample shows some 270,000 distinct CDR3 sequences, around 15% of them seen only once. Sequenced input: CD8+ T cells from PBMCs. The chain couples TRBV28 to TRBJ2-5; 13 bases line up with TRBD2. This clonotype was obtained from a human donor in good health (CMV status not recorded). Some clones in this sample may be carry-over from other donors' samples. The CDR3 protein is CASRLAGGLETQYF. Here the CDR3 DNA reads TGTGCCAGCAGACTAGCGGGGGGGCTGGAGACCCAGTACTTC. Filled out from reference TRBV28 and TRBJ2-5, the complete variable domain reads DVKVTQSSRYLVKRTGEKVFLECVQDMDHENMFWYRQDPGLGLRLIYFSYDVKMKEKGDIPEGYSVSREKKERFSLILESASTNQTSMYLCASRLAGGLETQYFGPGTRLLVL.